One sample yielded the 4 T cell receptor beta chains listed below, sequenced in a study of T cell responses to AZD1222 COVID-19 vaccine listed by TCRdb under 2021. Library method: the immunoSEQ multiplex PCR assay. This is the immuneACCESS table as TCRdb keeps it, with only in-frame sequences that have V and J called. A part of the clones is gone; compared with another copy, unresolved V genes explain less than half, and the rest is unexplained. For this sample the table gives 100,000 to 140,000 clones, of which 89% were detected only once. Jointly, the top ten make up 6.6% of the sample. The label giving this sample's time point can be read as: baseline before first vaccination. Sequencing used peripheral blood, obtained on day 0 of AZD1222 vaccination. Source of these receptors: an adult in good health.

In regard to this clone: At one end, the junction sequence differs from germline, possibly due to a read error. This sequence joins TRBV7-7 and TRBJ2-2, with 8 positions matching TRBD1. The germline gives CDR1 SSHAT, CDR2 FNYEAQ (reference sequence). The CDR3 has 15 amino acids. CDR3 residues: CASSPQGVNAGELFF. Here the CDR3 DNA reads TGTGCTAGCAGCCCACAGGGGGTAAACGCCGGGGAGCTGTTTTTT.

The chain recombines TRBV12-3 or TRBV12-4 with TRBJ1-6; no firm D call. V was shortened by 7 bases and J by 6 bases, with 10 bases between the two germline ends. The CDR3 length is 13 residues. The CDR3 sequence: CASNRQANSPLHF. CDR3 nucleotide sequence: TGTGCCAGCAATCGGCAGGCTAATTCACCCCTCCACTTT.

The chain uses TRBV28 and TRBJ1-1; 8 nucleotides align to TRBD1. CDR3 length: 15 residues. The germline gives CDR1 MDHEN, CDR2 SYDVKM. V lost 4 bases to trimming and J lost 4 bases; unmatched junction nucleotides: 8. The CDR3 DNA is TGTGCCAGCAGTTCCCAGGGGGCGGGCGGCACTGAAGCTTTCTTT. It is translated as CASSSQGAGGTEAFF.

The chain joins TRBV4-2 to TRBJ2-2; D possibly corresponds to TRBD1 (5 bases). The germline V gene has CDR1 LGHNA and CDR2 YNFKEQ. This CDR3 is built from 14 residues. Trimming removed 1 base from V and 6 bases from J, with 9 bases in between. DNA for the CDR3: TGTGCCAGCAGCCAAGGAGGCAGGGCCGGGGAGCTGTTTTTT. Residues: CASSQGGRAGELFF.